What follows is one TCR beta chain and its context. What it binds is not known. TCRdb keeps only in-frame clones here, not all; method: immunoSEQ multiplex PCR. The sample has about 51,000 clones; about 90% are singletons. The CDR3 runs to 18 residues. The germline gives CDR1 SGHVS, CDR2 FNYEAQ. This sample was taken from a study of graft-versus-host responses after intestinal transplantation. Across the study: All recipients were transplanted with multivisceral, liver-intestinal, or isolated intestinal grafts. Recipients were all induced with anti-thymocyte globulin, then given tacrolimus and steroids for around three years. General study results and limits: Allografts of patients with graft-donor T cell macrochimerism showed high graft-versus-host to host-versus-graft clone ratios. GvH clones surfaced in recipient marrow, some emerging earlier in ileum or blood.

This receptor was taken from a human donor who was the organ donor for an intestinal transplant. The chain couples TRBV7-6 to TRBJ2-5; a weak D match, TRBD2 (5 bases). The end of the DNA aligns better with TRBJ2-7, so the J call may be wrong. This material consisted of unstimulated CD4+ T cells sorted from spleen or lymph node cells, taken before transplant. CDR3 sequence reads: CASSAYPPTIFTSYEQYF. CDR3 in DNA: TGTGCCAGCAGCGCCTATCCCCCGACTATTTTTACGTCCTACGAGCAGTACTTC.